This is a list of T cell receptor beta chains from one sample in a study of molecular identifiers for immune sequencing clone quantification. TCRdb fed the PCR reads into MiXCR, producing one record per CDR3 protein. This table holds approximately 500,000 distinct CDR3 sequences, under 30% found once. Sequencing was done on a sample of naive CD8+ T cells from blood, with Jurkat cell RNA spiked in. The receptors come from a human donor in good health. Some libraries in this study had Jurkat cell RNA spiked in. Both conserved end residues are part of each CDR3. D genes are given only for firm matches. Size values are once, few and many counts, or a class for expanded clones, and some rows have none.

cdr3_length: 13
j_call: TRBJ2-1
d_call: -
clone_size: few
v_call: TRBV12-3/TRBV12-4
cdr3_nt: TGTGCCAGCAGTTACGGGACTTCCAATGAGCAGTTCTTC
cdr3_aa: CASSYGTSNEQFF

cdr3_length: 16
j_call: TRBJ2-1
d_call: -
clone_size: -
v_call: TRBV11-2
cdr3_nt: TGTGCCAGCAGCTTAGATGGGACCCCTCTACGCAATGAGCAGTTCTTC
cdr3_aa: CASSLDGTPLRNEQFF

cdr3_length: 16
j_call: TRBJ2-7
d_call: -
clone_size: -
v_call: TRBV4-3
cdr3_nt: TGCGCCAGCAGCCAAGATCTCGGGCTACTTTCCTACGAGCAGTACTTC
cdr3_aa: CASSQDLGLLSYEQYF

cdr3_length: 13
j_call: TRBJ2-5
d_call: -
clone_size: -
v_call: TRBV27
cdr3_nt: -
cdr3_aa: CASSLFWRETQYF

cdr3_length: 16
j_call: TRBJ2-1
d_call: TRBD2
clone_size: -
v_call: TRBV18
cdr3_nt: TGTGCCAGCTCACCATATTTTACTAGCGGAGTGAATAAGCAGTTCTTC
cdr3_aa: CASSPYFTSGVNKQFF

cdr3_length: 15
j_call: TRBJ1-5
d_call: -
clone_size: few
v_call: TRBV12-5
cdr3_nt: TGTGCTAGTGGACCAAATCGGGGAGATAATCAGCCCCAGCATTTT
cdr3_aa: CASGPNRGDNQPQHF

cdr3_length: 12
j_call: TRBJ1-1
d_call: -
clone_size: few
v_call: TRBV12-5
cdr3_nt: TGTGCTAGTGGCGACCGAAACGAGGAAGCTTTCTTT
cdr3_aa: CASGDRNEEAFF

cdr3_length: 13
j_call: TRBJ2-4
d_call: -
clone_size: few
v_call: TRBV5-6
cdr3_nt: TGTGCCAGCAGCTTGGAGGCAGGGAACATTCAGTACTTC
cdr3_aa: CASSLEAGNIQYF

cdr3_length: 18
j_call: TRBJ2-3
d_call: -
clone_size: few
v_call: TRBV4-3
cdr3_nt: TGCGCCAGCAGCCAGAGAGCGGACGTTGTGACTCGCACAGATACGCAGTATTTT
cdr3_aa: CASSQRADVVTRTDTQYF

cdr3_length: 16
j_call: TRBJ2-1
d_call: -
clone_size: -
v_call: TRBV6-6
cdr3_nt: TGTGCCAGCAGTTACTCTAGCGCGCCCTCCTACAATGAGCAGTTCTTC
cdr3_aa: CASSYSSAPSYNEQFF

cdr3_length: 14
j_call: TRBJ2-7
d_call: -
clone_size: -
v_call: TRBV27
cdr3_nt: TGTGCCAGCAGTTTGAAGGGGCTCTCCTACGAGCAGTACTTC
cdr3_aa: CASSLKGLSYEQYF

cdr3_length: 15
j_call: TRBJ2-2
d_call: -
clone_size: few
v_call: TRBV7-2
cdr3_nt: TGTGCCAGCAGCATTGGGCGGATGGCTGGCGGGGAGCTGTTTTTT
cdr3_aa: CASSIGRMAGGELFF

cdr3_length: 14
j_call: TRBJ1-1
d_call: -
clone_size: -
v_call: TRBV28
cdr3_nt: TGTGCCAGCAATACGGTAGTAAGGGGCACTGAAGCTTTCTTT
cdr3_aa: CASNTVVRGTEAFF

cdr3_length: 15
j_call: TRBJ1-1
d_call: TRBD1
clone_size: many
v_call: TRBV7-2
cdr3_nt: TGTGCCAGCAGCTCAACAGGGGGCGCGGGGACTGAAGCTTTCTTT
cdr3_aa: CASSSTGGAGTEAFF

cdr3_length: 16
j_call: TRBJ2-1
d_call: -
clone_size: many
v_call: TRBV5-1
cdr3_nt: TGCGCCAGCAGTCGTCCCCGGGACGACCCCTACAATGAGCAGTTCTTC
cdr3_aa: CASSRPRDDPYNEQFF

cdr3_length: 16
j_call: TRBJ2-7
d_call: -
clone_size: -
v_call: TRBV5-3
cdr3_nt: TGTGCCAGCAGCTTGCTCGGCGGGACCCGAGAAAACGAGCAGTACTTC
cdr3_aa: CASSLLGGTRENEQYF

cdr3_length: 14
j_call: TRBJ2-7
d_call: -
clone_size: few
v_call: TRBV6-5
cdr3_nt: TGTGCCAGCAGTTATGGCTCCGGAGCGTACGAGCAGTACTTC
cdr3_aa: CASSYGSGAYEQYF

cdr3_length: 17
j_call: TRBJ2-7
d_call: -
clone_size: -
v_call: TRBV6-5
cdr3_nt: TGTGCCAGCAGTTACTTACGACCGGGACTCAGCTCCTACGAGCAGTACTTC
cdr3_aa: CASSYLRPGLSSYEQYF

cdr3_length: 17
j_call: TRBJ2-1
d_call: TRBD2
clone_size: -
v_call: TRBV13
cdr3_nt: TGTGCCAGCAGTCTTACACTAGCGGGGGCGCTTCCCGATGAGCAGTTCTTC
cdr3_aa: CASSLTLAGALPDEQFF

cdr3_length: 17
j_call: TRBJ2-1
d_call: TRBD2
clone_size: -
v_call: TRBV7-8
cdr3_nt: TGTGCCAGCAGCCCCCGCGTACGGACTAGCGGCTACAATGAGCAGTTCTTC
cdr3_aa: CASSPRVRTSGYNEQFF

cdr3_length: 16
j_call: TRBJ2-7
d_call: -
clone_size: few
v_call: TRBV3-1
cdr3_nt: TGTGCCAGCAGCCCGAAAAAGCCAGGGCGCTGGGGGGAGCAGTACTTC
cdr3_aa: CASSPKKPGRWGEQYF

cdr3_length: 12
j_call: TRBJ2-1
d_call: -
clone_size: many
v_call: TRBV29-1
cdr3_nt: TGCAGCGTTGACGTGACTTACAATGAGCAGTTCTTC
cdr3_aa: CSVDVTYNEQFF

cdr3_length: 16
j_call: TRBJ2-3
d_call: TRBD2
clone_size: few
v_call: TRBV7-9
cdr3_nt: TGTGCCAGCAGCCGGCGGACTAGCGGGGACACAGATACGCAGTATTTT
cdr3_aa: CASSRRTSGDTDTQYF

cdr3_length: 16
j_call: TRBJ2-7
d_call: -
clone_size: -
v_call: TRBV5-6
cdr3_nt: TGTGGCAGCAGCTTGTCTGTCAGGGGAACCTCCTACGAGCAGTACTTC
cdr3_aa: CGSSLSVRGTSYEQYF

cdr3_length: 14
j_call: TRBJ2-5
d_call: -
clone_size: many
v_call: TRBV7-2
cdr3_nt: TGTGCCAGCAGCTTAGAGTCAGGGCAAGAGACCCAGTACTTC
cdr3_aa: CASSLESGQETQYF

cdr3_length: 14
j_call: TRBJ2-7
d_call: TRBD1
clone_size: -
v_call: TRBV15
cdr3_nt: TGTGCCACCAGCAGGTACCCAGGGGGATACGAGCAGTACTTC
cdr3_aa: CATSRYPGGYEQYF

cdr3_length: 16
j_call: TRBJ2-1
d_call: TRBD2
clone_size: -
v_call: TRBV7-6
cdr3_nt: TGTGCCAGCAGCCTACCATGGGGAGCGGGGGGGGATGAGCAGTTCTTC
cdr3_aa: CASSLPWGAGGDEQFF

cdr3_length: 14
j_call: TRBJ2-3
d_call: -
clone_size: once
v_call: TRBV4-1
cdr3_nt: TGCGCCAGCAGCCCCGGGGATGGCACAGATACGCAGTATTTT
cdr3_aa: CASSPGDGTDTQYF

cdr3_length: 14
j_call: TRBJ2-3
d_call: -
clone_size: -
v_call: TRBV27
cdr3_nt: TGTGCCAGCAGTTTATATAGGGAAACAGATACGCAGTATTTT
cdr3_aa: CASSLYRETDTQYF

cdr3_length: 17
j_call: TRBJ2-3
d_call: TRBD2
clone_size: many
v_call: TRBV25-1
cdr3_nt: TGTGCCAGCAGTGAGAGCGGGAGGCCCGATCACACAGATACGCAGTATTTT
cdr3_aa: CASSESGRPDHTDTQYF

cdr3_length: 18
j_call: TRBJ2-2
d_call: -
clone_size: -
v_call: TRBV7-9
cdr3_nt: TGTGCCAGCAGCCACGGGGCAGGTGGGAGAGCGAACACCGGGGAGCTGTTTTTT
cdr3_aa: CASSHGAGGRANTGELFF

cdr3_length: 12
j_call: TRBJ1-5
d_call: -
clone_size: -
v_call: TRBV10-2
cdr3_nt: TGCGCCAGCACCACAGGGACTCAGCCCCAGCATTTT
cdr3_aa: CASTTGTQPQHF

cdr3_length: 13
j_call: TRBJ2-7
d_call: -
clone_size: -
v_call: TRBV20-1
cdr3_nt: TGCAGTGCTAGAGAGGTTTTGAGCTGCGAGCAGTACTTC
cdr3_aa: CSAREVLSCEQYF

cdr3_length: 16
j_call: TRBJ2-7
d_call: TRBD2
clone_size: many
v_call: TRBV4-2
cdr3_nt: TGTGCCAGCAGCCCATTAACTAGCGGGAGTATAGACGAGCAGTACTTC
cdr3_aa: CASSPLTSGSIDEQYF

cdr3_length: 13
j_call: TRBJ1-1
d_call: -
clone_size: many
v_call: TRBV12-3/TRBV12-4
cdr3_nt: TGTGCCAGCAGTTTACTGGGGACGGCTGAAGCTTTCTTT
cdr3_aa: CASSLLGTAEAFF

cdr3_length: 14
j_call: TRBJ2-7
d_call: -
clone_size: few
v_call: TRBV4-1
cdr3_nt: TGCGCCAGCAGCCAAGTGGTCAGCTTCTACGAGCAGTACTTC
cdr3_aa: CASSQVVSFYEQYF

cdr3_length: 15
j_call: TRBJ1-1
d_call: -
clone_size: few
v_call: TRBV13
cdr3_nt: TGTGCCAGCAGCCCTTCCACCGGCTGGAACACTGAAGCTTTCTTT
cdr3_aa: CASSPSTGWNTEAFF

cdr3_length: 16
j_call: TRBJ1-5
d_call: -
clone_size: -
v_call: TRBV6-2/TRBV6-3
cdr3_nt: TGTGCCAGCAGTACCCCTGTCTTCGGCCGCAATCAGCCCCAGCATTTT
cdr3_aa: CASSTPVFGRNQPQHF

cdr3_length: 17
j_call: TRBJ2-3
d_call: -
clone_size: -
v_call: TRBV7-8
cdr3_nt: TGTGCCAGCAGCTACCCTCCTCTGACAGGAGGGTACGATACGCAGTATTTT
cdr3_aa: CASSYPPLTGGYDTQYF

cdr3_length: 16
j_call: TRBJ2-1
d_call: TRBD2
clone_size: many
v_call: TRBV29-1
cdr3_nt: TGCAGCGTTGGTCTGTCGCTAGCGGGAGGTGTAAATGAGCAGTTCTTC
cdr3_aa: CSVGLSLAGGVNEQFF

cdr3_length: 18
j_call: TRBJ2-3
d_call: TRBD2
clone_size: few
v_call: TRBV20-1
cdr3_nt: TGCAGTGCTAGAGATCTCTTTTCCCCTAGCGGGGACACAGATACGCAGTATTTT
cdr3_aa: CSARDLFSPSGDTDTQYF

cdr3_length: 14
j_call: TRBJ2-1
d_call: TRBD1
clone_size: few
v_call: TRBV20-1
cdr3_nt: TGCAGTGCTCCGGACAGGGGAGCACACAATGAGCAGTTCTTC
cdr3_aa: CSAPDRGAHNEQFF

cdr3_length: 13
j_call: TRBJ2-1
d_call: -
clone_size: -
v_call: TRBV19
cdr3_nt: TGTGCCAGTAGTAGTCCCGTCTACAATGAGCAGTTCTTC
cdr3_aa: CASSSPVYNEQFF

cdr3_length: 16
j_call: TRBJ2-7
d_call: TRBD1
clone_size: -
v_call: TRBV5-1
cdr3_nt: TGCGCCAGCAGCTCCGGACAGGGCATGCGCTCCTACGCGCAGTACTTC
cdr3_aa: CASSSGQGMRSYAQYF

cdr3_length: 14
j_call: TRBJ2-2
d_call: -
clone_size: few
v_call: TRBV29-1
cdr3_nt: TGCAGCGTTGAAAGTCAGGGCTACACCGGGGAGCTGTTTTTT
cdr3_aa: CSVESQGYTGELFF

cdr3_length: 15
j_call: TRBJ2-3
d_call: TRBD1
clone_size: many
v_call: TRBV5-1
cdr3_nt: TGCGCCAGCAGTCGCGGACAGGCTAGCACAGATACGCAGTATTTT
cdr3_aa: CASSRGQASTDTQYF

cdr3_length: 15
j_call: TRBJ2-5
d_call: TRBD1
clone_size: -
v_call: TRBV27
cdr3_nt: TGTGCCAGCAGAACGGGACAGGAGTACCAAGAGACCCAGTACTTC
cdr3_aa: CASRTGQEYQETQYF

cdr3_length: 15
j_call: TRBJ2-7
d_call: -
clone_size: many
v_call: TRBV5-1
cdr3_nt: TGCGCCAGCAGCTTGGCGGAGGAGTACTCCTACGAGCAGTACTTC
cdr3_aa: CASSLAEEYSYEQYF

cdr3_length: 16
j_call: TRBJ1-1
d_call: -
clone_size: few
v_call: TRBV19
cdr3_nt: TGTGCCAGTAGCCCAATCACCGGAGGGAGGGACACTGAAGCTTTCTTT
cdr3_aa: CASSPITGGRDTEAFF

cdr3_length: 14
j_call: TRBJ2-3
d_call: -
clone_size: many
v_call: TRBV5-1
cdr3_nt: TGCGCCAGCAGCTTGATAGGGGGAACAGATACGCAGTATTTT
cdr3_aa: CASSLIGGTDTQYF

cdr3_length: 15
j_call: TRBJ2-7
d_call: TRBD1
clone_size: -
v_call: TRBV25-1
cdr3_nt: TGTGCCAGCAGAGACGACAGGGGTTCCCCCTACGAGCAGTACTTC
cdr3_aa: CASRDDRGSPYEQYF

cdr3_length: 10
j_call: TRBJ2-4
d_call: -
clone_size: many
v_call: TRBV6-6
cdr3_nt: TGTGCCAGCAGGGGACTGGGGAACTACTTC
cdr3_aa: CASRGLGNYF

cdr3_length: 14
j_call: TRBJ1-4
d_call: TRBD1
clone_size: -
v_call: TRBV27
cdr3_nt: TGTGCCAGCAGGTACAGGGGAAGTAATGAAAAACTGTTTTTT
cdr3_aa: CASRYRGSNEKLFF